This TCR beta chain came from a study of blood T cell repertoires in COVID-19. CDR3 length: 16 residues. Germline assignment: CDR1 MGHDK and CDR2 SYGVNS. Trimming removed 1 base at V and 3 bases at J, with 12 bases between. Assay used: immunoSEQ multiplex PCR; TCRdb lists only in-frame clones, some missing. The data hold more than 95,000 clones, with more than 85% observed a single time. The TCR was taken from a human donor in a cohort sampled during active COVID-19. The sequencing sample was made of peripheral blood. The rearrangement joins TRBV25-1 to TRBJ2-2; D is unresolved. Written as DNA, the CDR3 is TGTGCCAGCAGTGAATTCGCAGGTGGTTACACCGGGGAGCTGTTTTTT. Its translation: CASSEFAGGYTGELFF.